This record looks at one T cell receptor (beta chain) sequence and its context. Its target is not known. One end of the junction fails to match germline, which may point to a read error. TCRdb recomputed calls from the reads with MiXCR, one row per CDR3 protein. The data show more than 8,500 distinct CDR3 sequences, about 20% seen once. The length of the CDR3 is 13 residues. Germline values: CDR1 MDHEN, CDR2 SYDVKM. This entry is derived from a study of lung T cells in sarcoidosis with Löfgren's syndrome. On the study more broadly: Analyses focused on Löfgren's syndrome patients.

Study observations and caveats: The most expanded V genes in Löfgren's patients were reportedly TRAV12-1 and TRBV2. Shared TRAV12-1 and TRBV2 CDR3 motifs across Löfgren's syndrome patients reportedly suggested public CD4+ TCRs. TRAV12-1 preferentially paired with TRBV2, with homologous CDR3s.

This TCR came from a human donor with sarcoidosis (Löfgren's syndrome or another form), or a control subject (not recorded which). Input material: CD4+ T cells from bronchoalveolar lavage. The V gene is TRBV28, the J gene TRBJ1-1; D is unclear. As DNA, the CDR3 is TGTGCCAGCAGTGCTGTTGGGGTAGCTGAAGCTCTCTTT. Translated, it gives CASSAVGVAEALF.